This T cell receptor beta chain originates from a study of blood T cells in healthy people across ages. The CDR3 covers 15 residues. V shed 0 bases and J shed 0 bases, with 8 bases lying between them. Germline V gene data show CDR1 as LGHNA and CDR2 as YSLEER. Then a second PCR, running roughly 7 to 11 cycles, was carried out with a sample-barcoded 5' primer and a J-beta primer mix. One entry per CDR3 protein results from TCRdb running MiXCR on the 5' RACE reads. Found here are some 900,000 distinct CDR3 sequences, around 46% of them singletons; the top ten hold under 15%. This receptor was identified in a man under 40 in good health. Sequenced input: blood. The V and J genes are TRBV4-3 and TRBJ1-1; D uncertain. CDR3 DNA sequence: TGCGCCAGCAGCCAAGAGACCGACCTGAACACTGAAGCTTTCTTT. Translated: CASSQETDLNTEAFF.